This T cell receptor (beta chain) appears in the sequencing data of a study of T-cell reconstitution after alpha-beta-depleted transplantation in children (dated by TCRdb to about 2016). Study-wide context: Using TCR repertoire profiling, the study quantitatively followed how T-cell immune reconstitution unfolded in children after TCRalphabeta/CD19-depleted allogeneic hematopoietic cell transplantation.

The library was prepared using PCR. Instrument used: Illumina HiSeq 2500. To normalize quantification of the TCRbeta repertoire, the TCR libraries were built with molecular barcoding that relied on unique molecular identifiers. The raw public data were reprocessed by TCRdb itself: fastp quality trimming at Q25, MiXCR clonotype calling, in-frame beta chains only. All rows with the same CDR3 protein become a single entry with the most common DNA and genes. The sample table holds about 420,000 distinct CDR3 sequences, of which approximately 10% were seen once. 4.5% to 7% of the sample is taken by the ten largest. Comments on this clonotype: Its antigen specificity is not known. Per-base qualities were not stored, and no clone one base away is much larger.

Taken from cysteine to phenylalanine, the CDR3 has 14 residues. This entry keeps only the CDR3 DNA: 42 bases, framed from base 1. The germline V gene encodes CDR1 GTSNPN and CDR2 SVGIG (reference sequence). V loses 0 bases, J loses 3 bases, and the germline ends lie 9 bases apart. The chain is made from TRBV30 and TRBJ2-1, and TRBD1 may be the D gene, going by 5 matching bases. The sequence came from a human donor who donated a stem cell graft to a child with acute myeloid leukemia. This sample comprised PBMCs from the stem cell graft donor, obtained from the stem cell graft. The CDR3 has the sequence CAWSVQVDYNEQFF. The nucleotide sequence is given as TGTGCCTGGAGTGTACAGGTCGACTACAATGAGCAGTTCTTC.